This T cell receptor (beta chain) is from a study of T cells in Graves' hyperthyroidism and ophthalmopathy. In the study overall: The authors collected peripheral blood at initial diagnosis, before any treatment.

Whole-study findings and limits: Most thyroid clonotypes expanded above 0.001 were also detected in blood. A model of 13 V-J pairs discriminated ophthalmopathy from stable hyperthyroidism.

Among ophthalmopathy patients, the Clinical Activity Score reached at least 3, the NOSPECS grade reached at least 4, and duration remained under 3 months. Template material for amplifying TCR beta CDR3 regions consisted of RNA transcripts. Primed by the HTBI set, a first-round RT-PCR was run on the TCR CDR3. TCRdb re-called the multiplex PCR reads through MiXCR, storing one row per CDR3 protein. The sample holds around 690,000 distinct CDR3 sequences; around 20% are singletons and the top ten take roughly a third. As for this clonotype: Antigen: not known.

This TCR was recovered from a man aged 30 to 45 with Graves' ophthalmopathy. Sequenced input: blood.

CDR3 sequence (DNA): TGCGCCAGCAGCGACCCGCTAGCGGAGAAAACCGGGGAGCTGTTTTTT. It encodes CASSDPLAEKTGELFF. The chain combines TRBV5-1 with TRBJ2-2; 7 bases agree with TRBD2. The CDR3 covers 16 residues. The V gene end was trimmed by 4 bases and the J gene end by 5 bases; junction bases not matched to a gene: 11. CDR1 is SGHRS and CDR2 is YFSETQ in the germline V gene.